The sequence of this T cell receptor (beta chain) was determined in a study of blood T cell repertoires in COVID-19. As for the study in general: The samples span acute and convalescent COVID-19 from the United States, Italy and Spain. Sources were T cells, B-cell-depleted T cells, or PBMCs; the material itself was cDNA or gDNA.

In the study's own analysis: Amplification of reference gene primers provided the estimated nucleated cell counts. Assay: immunoSEQ multiplex PCR; the TCRdb copy retains only in-frame clones and omits some. V and J calls and clone size are given by that table; D and trimming were obtained from the DNA. The table shows 240,000 or so clones, with 75% to 85% occurring only once. This clone was seen only once. Germline V CDR1 and CDR2: MDHEN, SYDVKM. V lost 8 bases, J lost 3 bases, and 13 bases lay in between. The CDR3 totals 13 residues. A Seattle source enrolled patients during active infection and followed them longitudinally.

The material sequenced was peripheral blood. The chain couples TRBV28 to TRBJ1-1; unclear D gene. The clonotype comes from a woman older than 75 with COVID-19, enrolled during active disease. In nucleotides, the CDR3 is TGTGCCAGCCGGGGAGGCTGGGACACTGAAGCTTTCTTT. It yields the protein CASRGGWDTEAFF. Full variable domain (remainder filled in from reference TRBV28 and TRBJ1-1): DVKVTQSSRYLVKRTGEKVFLECVQDMDHENMFWYRQDPGLGLRLIYFSYDVKMKEKGDIPEGYSVSREKKERFSLILESASTNQTSMYLCASRGGWDTEAFFGQGTRLTVV.